The 12 T cell receptor beta chains below come from one sample, sequenced in a study of cytomegalovirus exposure and HLA in healthy donors. The primer mix had 60 Vbeta and 13 Jbeta primers. Profiled with immunoSEQ multiplex PCR; TCRdb holds only in-frame clones, not every one. This sample carries 150,000 to 200,000 clones, roughly three quarters of them seen once, and the ten largest clones take 1.5% to 2%. Sequenced: PBMCs. The receptors were sampled from a woman in her fifties or sixties in good health and CMV-seronegative.

The CDR3 loop is CASSPETGPYEQYF. CDR3 coding DNA: TGTGCCAGCAGCCCAGAGACAGGGCCCTACGAGCAGTACTTC. The chain joins TRBV5-6 to TRBJ2-7, with 7 bases matching TRBD1. This CDR3 contains 14 residues. The germline V gene encodes CDR1 SGHDT and CDR2 YYEEEE. The ends lost 4 bases at V and 2 bases at J; junction bases unmatched: 6.

As DNA, the CDR3 is TGCGCCAGCAGCCAAGTGGGGGGTTCTGAAGCTTTCTTT. Residues: CASSQVGGSEAFF. V is TRBV4-3 and J is TRBJ1-1; possibly TRBD1 for D (5 bases). The CDR3 contains 13 residues. CDR1 is LGHNA and CDR2 is YSLEER in the germline V gene. V shed 1 base and J shed 6 bases, with 9 bases lying between them.

Comments on this clone: A junction boundary mismatches the germline segment, possibly from a read error. This chain links TRBV7-7 with TRBJ2-5; TRBD1 matches 9 bases. The CDR3 is 16 amino acids. The germline CDR1 and CDR2 sequences are SSHAT and FNYEAQ (reference sequence). CDR3 sequence reads: CASTHGTTGGGETQYF. In DNA form, the CDR3 reads TGTGCTAGCACCCATGGGACAACAGGGGGCGGAGAGACCCAGTACTTC.

The chain employs TRBV7-2 and TRBJ2-6; maybe TRBD1 (7 bases). CDR3 length equals 16 residues. The germline V and J ends were trimmed by 5 bases and 0 bases, with 11 bases remaining between them. CDR1 and CDR2 (germline): SGHTA, FQGNSA. CDR3 in amino acids: CASSRGTVSGANVLTF. CDR3 in DNA: TGTGCCAGCAGCCGCGGGACAGTCTCTGGGGCCAACGTCCTGACTTTC. Complete variable domain (other parts from reference TRBV7-2 and TRBJ2-6): GAGVSQSPSNKVTEKGKDVELRCDPISGHTALYWYRQSLGQGLEFLIYFQGNSAPDKSGLPSDRFSAERTGGSVSTLTIQRTQQEDSAVYLCASSRGTVSGANVLTFGAGSRLTVL.

CDR3 protein: CASSQTDTYNEQFF. The CDR3 DNA is TGTGCCAGCAGCCAGACCGACACGTACAATGAGCAGTTCTTC. V is TRBV4-2 and J is TRBJ2-1, with no clear D. Trimming took off 3 bases at V and 4 bases at J, with 10 bases between the two ends. The CDR3 is made up of 14 amino acids. Germline V gene data show CDR1 as LGHNA and CDR2 as YNFKEQ.

On this clone: The junction shows a germline mismatch at one end, possibly a read error. The CDR3 loop reads CASSYEGNTGGLFF. The CDR3 nucleotides are TGTGCCAGCAGTTATGAGGGGAACACCGGGGGGCTGTTTTTT. The chain links TRBV6-5 to TRBJ2-2, with TRBD2 as a possible D gene (6 bases). Germline CDR1 MNHEY, CDR2 SVGAGI. The CDR3 runs to 14 residues.

This clone has only a few counts. The chain has TRBV7-2 and TRBJ2-1; TRBD2 aligns across 7 bases. Germline V lookup: CDR1 SGHTA, CDR2 FQGNSA. With V trimmed by 2 bases and J by 10 bases, 5 bases remained unmatched. The CDR3 has 13 residues. The CDR3 reads CASSLFPAGEQFF. The CDR3 nucleotides are TGTGCCAGCAGCTTATTCCCAGCGGGGGAGCAGTTCTTC.

The V and J genes are TRBV27 and TRBJ2-1, with D perhaps TRBD2 (5 bases). V shed 3 bases and J shed 7 bases, with 7 bases lying between them. This CDR3 region has 12 residues. Germline V CDR1 and CDR2: MNHEY, SMNVEV (reference sequence). CDR3 bases: TGTGCCAGCAGTTTCAGCGGTAATGAGCAGTTCTTC. This translates into CASSFSGNEQFF.

CDR3 nucleotide sequence: TGTGCCAGCTTATTACCGAGCTCTGGGGCCAACGTCCTGACTTTC. It is translated as CASLLPSSGANVLTF. This chain uses TRBV7-9 with TRBJ2-6; D gene ambiguous. Trimming pared 8 bases from V and 0 bases from J, leaving 11 bases between. Germline V gives CDR1 SEHNR, CDR2 FQNEAQ (reference sequence). The CDR3 totals 15 residues.

This clone was counted a few times. The V and J genes are TRBV4-1 and TRBJ1-5, with a weak D call TRBD1 (5 bases). The germline V gene encodes CDR1 MGHRA and CDR2 YSYEKL. The CDR3 is made up of 15 amino acids. V gave up 5 bases and J gave up 1 base, with 12 bases separating them. The CDR3 is CASSFGGSSNQPQHF. The DNA for the CDR3 is TGCGCCAGCAGCTTCGGGGGATCGAGCAATCAGCCCCAGCATTTT.

The V and J genes are TRBV7-8 and TRBJ1-4; 7 bases agree with TRBD1. In germline, CDR1 is SGHVS, CDR2 FQNEAQ. The J segment lost 0 bases and the V segment lost 4 bases, leaving 8 bases of the junction unmatched. The CDR3 has 17 amino acids. CDR3 protein: CASSWRGTDATNEKLFF. CDR3 nucleotides: TGTGCCAGCAGCTGGAGAGGGACAGACGCAACTAATGAAAAACTGTTTTTT.

The chain couples TRBV6-1 to TRBJ2-1, with TRBD1 as a possible D gene (6 bases). Germline V gives CDR1 MNHNS, CDR2 SASEGT. This CDR3 region has 15 residues. Between the trimmed V and J ends, which lost 6 bases and 1 base, there was a span of 13 bases. CDR3 region: CASRQGPLSYNEQFF. The CDR3 DNA reads TGTGCCAGCAGACAGGGACCCCTTTCCTACAATGAGCAGTTCTTC.